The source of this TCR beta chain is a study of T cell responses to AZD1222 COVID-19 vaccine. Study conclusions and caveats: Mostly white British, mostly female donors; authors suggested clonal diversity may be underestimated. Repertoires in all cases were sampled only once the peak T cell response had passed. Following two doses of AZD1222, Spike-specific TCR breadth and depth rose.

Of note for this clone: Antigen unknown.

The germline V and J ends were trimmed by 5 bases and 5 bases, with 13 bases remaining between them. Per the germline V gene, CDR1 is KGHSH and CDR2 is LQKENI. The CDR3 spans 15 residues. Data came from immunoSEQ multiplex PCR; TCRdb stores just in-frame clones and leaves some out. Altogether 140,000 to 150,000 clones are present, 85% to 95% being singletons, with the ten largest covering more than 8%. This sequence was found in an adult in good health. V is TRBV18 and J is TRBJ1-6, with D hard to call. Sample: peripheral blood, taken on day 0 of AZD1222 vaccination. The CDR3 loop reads CASSVSSGNNSPLHF. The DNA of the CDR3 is TGTGCCAGCTCAGTCTCCTCAGGCAATAATTCACCCCTCCACTTT.